The rows below give T cell receptor beta chains drawn from one sample of a study of post-analysis software for immune sequencing data. From the PCR reads, TCRdb called clonotypes with MiXCR, one entry per CDR3 protein. In the table there are 650,000 to 850,000 distinct CDR3 sequences, approximately 53% of which are singletons. Material for sequencing was blood. The receptors shown here come from a girl between 5 and 17 years old with multiple sclerosis. Each CDR3 is given with its conserved first and last residue. D genes are given only for firm matches. Expanded clones are given a class, and other clones once, few, many or no size at all.

V gene,J gene,clone size,D gene,CDR3 protein,CDR3 DNA
TRBV7-2,TRBJ2-7,few,-,CASSLARGKGMWASYEQYF,TGTGCCAGCAGCTTAGCGCGAGGGAAGGGGATGTGGGCCTCCTACGAGCAGTACTTC
TRBV29-1,TRBJ2-3,-,-,CSARPVGRGADTQYF,TGCAGCGCCAGGCCCGTCGGGAGAGGCGCAGATACGCAGTATTTT
TRBV5-1,TRBJ2-1,-,-,CASSFARSSSYNEQFF,TGCGCCAGCAGCTTCGCCAGATCCAGCTCCTACAATGAGCAGTTCTTC
TRBV9,TRBJ2-1,-,-,CTSSVVGTPYYNEQFF,TGTACCAGCAGCGTAGTCGGGACTCCATATTACAATGAGCAGTTCTTC
TRBV19,TRBJ2-1,-,TRBD2,CASSMNRLAGGHNEQFF,TGTGCCAGTAGTATGAATAGGCTAGCGGGAGGTCACAATGAGCAGTTCTTC
TRBV7-3,TRBJ2-3,-,-,CASSARYGDTQYF,TGTGCCAGCAGCGCAAGATATGGGGATACGCAGTATTTT
TRBV12-3/TRBV12-4,TRBJ2-2,-,TRBD2,CASSFPGLAPGELFF,TGTGCCAGTAGTTTTCCGGGACTAGCGCCCGGGGAGCTGTTTTTT
TRBV12-3/TRBV12-4,TRBJ1-2,once,-,CASRSLQGSSYGYTF,TGTGCCAGCAGATCCTTACAGGGTAGCTCCTATGGCTACACCTTC
TRBV10-3,TRBJ2-7,few,-,CATLGTGNYEQYF,TGTGCCACCCTAGGAACAGGGAACTACGAGCAGTACTTC
TRBV7-9,TRBJ2-7,-,TRBD2,CASSSISGGDYEQYF,TGTGCCAGCAGCTCCATATCGGGGGGAGACTACGAGCAGTACTTC
TRBV7-2,TRBJ2-3,-,TRBD2,CASSLSSGGSTDTQYF,TGTGCCAGCAGCTTATCTAGCGGGGGTAGCACAGATACGCAGTATTTT